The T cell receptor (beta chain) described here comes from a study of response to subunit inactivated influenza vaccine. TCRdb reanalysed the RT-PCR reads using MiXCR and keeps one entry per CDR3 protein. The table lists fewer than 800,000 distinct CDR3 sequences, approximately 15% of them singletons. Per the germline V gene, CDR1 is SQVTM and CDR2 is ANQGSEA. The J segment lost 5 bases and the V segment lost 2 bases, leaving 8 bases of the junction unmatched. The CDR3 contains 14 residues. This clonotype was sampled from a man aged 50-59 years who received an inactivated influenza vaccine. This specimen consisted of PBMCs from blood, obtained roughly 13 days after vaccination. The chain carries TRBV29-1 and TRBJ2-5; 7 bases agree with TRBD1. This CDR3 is CSVEILRGRETQYF. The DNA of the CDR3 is TGCAGCGTTGAAATATTGAGGGGGCGGGAGACCCAGTACTTC.